A selection of T cell receptor gamma chains follows, all from one sample in a study of Vδ1+ human thymocytes. TCRdb applied CATT to the multiplex PCR reads for clone calling. The sample records tens of thousands of gamma-chain clones, 20% to 25% being singletons. The sequencing sample was made of Vdelta1+ gamma-delta thymocytes from the thymus. The receptors were gathered from a girl under three years old who had congenital heart surgery. The conserved cysteine and the conserved F or W are not part of the CDR3 here. Each record gives: J gene, V gene, CDR3 protein.

>TRGJ1/TRGJ2|TRGV2
ATWETRKGRVYKKL
>TRGJP2|TRGV2
ATWDGPPHYSSDWIKT
>TRGJ1/TRGJ2|TRGV9
ALWEVHSDKKL
>TRGJP2|TRGV2
ATWDGRSPSSDWIKT
>TRGJ1/TRGJ2|TRGV4
ATWEGCDYKKL
>TRGJ1/TRGJ2|TRGV2
ATWDGGGSGKKL
>TRGJ1/TRGJ2|TRGV2
ATWDGPPL
>TRGJ1/TRGJ2|TRGV2
ATWDGYPYYKKL
>TRGJ1/TRGJ2|TRGV3
ATWDRPRKL
>TRGJ1/TRGJ2|TRGV3
ATWDRATGFPPRPKKL
>TRGJ1/TRGJ2|TRGV2
ATWDGGVDYKKL
>TRGJ1/TRGJ2|TRGV9
ALWEVQEYYKKL
>TRGJ1/TRGJ2|TRGV2
ATWDSHGDYKKL
>TRGJ1/TRGJ2|TRGV2
ATWDGRKREYYKKL
>TRGJ1/TRGJ2|TRGV9
ALWEAPQRKKL
>TRGJ1/TRGJ2|TRGV2
ATWDGPSLL
>TRGJP2|TRGV9
ALWEDDGGSDWIKT
>TRGJ1/TRGJ2|TRGV3
ATWDRLKYYKKL
>TRGJP2|TRGV8
ATWDGRTRSDWIKT
>TRGJ1/TRGJ2|TRGV4
ATWDGNHYYKKL
>TRGJ1/TRGJ2|TRGV9
ALREVLVKL
>TRGJP1|TRGV4
ATWDYHPGWFKI
>TRGJ1/TRGJ2|TRGV3
ATWDPRNYYKKL
>TRGJ1/TRGJ2|TRGV3
ATWDKRVDYYKKL
>TRGJ1/TRGJ2|TRGV3
ATWDRPTMKL
>TRGJ1/TRGJ2|TRGV2
ATWDGPPYKKL
>TRGJ1/TRGJ2|TRGV2
ATWDDATNYKKL
>TRGJ1/TRGJ2|TRGV2
ATCAKKL
>TRGJ1/TRGJ2|TRGV4
ATGIYKKL
>TRGJ1/TRGJ2|TRGV4
ATWDGPRPYYKKL
>TRGJP2|TRGV3
ATWDRLWIKT
>TRGJ1/TRGJ2|TRGV2
ATWDGTIYYKKL
>TRGJ1/TRGJ2|TRGV3
ATWDRRFRSDKWYKKL